Following are 3 T cell receptor beta chains from one sample sequenced in a study of blood T cell repertoires in COVID-19. This table comes from immunoSEQ multiplex PCR, and its TCRdb copy is limited to in-frame clones, with some not included. The data show more than 300,000 clones, with 85% to 90% seen just once and roughly a tenth held by the top ten. Source material: PBMCs or T cells enriched from blood (not recorded which). The receptors come from a woman in her twenties or thirties who had recovered from COVID-19.

The CDR3 DNA reads TGTGCCAGCAGCTTAGCCGGGACTACTACTGAAGCTTTCTTT. This encodes CASSLAGTTTEAFF. The gene calls are TRBV7-2 and TRBJ1-1; TRBD1 might be the D (5 bases). Trimming stripped 0 bases from V and 5 bases from J, with 10 bases between. From germline, CDR1 is SGHTA and CDR2 FQGNSA. The CDR3 consists of 14 residues.

The chain carries TRBV18 and TRBJ1-1, with 10 bases that match TRBD1. This CDR3 has 15 residues. The V gene's germline CDR1 is KGHSH and CDR2 LQKENI. V trimming: 3 bases; J trimming: 8 bases; junction bases outside the gene matches: 9. The DNA for the CDR3 is TGTGCCAGCTCACCCGGACAGGGGGGGATGCTGGAAGCTTTCTTT. Translated: CASSPGQGGMLEAFF.

The table lists this clone with a count of one. CDR3 region: CASSMSQNTEAFF. For the CDR3, the DNA is TGTGCCAGTAGTATGAGTCAGAACACTGAAGCTTTCTTT. The rearrangement uses TRBV19 and TRBJ1-1; D uncertain. The CDR3 loop spans 13 amino acids. Trimming left V 3 bases short and J 1 base short, with 6 bases between. Germline V gene lookup returns CDR1 LNHDA and CDR2 SQIVND (reference sequence).